This T cell receptor (beta chain) comes out of a study of CD8 T cells in Susac syndrome. Reverse transcription of roughly 0.5 to 1 ug RNA was carried out with random hexamers. TCRdb processed the immunoSEQ multiplex PCR reads anew with MiXCR; each CDR3 protein has one entry. The table includes some 150,000 distinct CDR3 sequences, roughly 95% detected once. V lost 5 bases and J lost 1; bases outside the gene matches: 8. Looked up from germline, CDR1 is SGHNT and CDR2 is YYREEE (reference sequence). The CDR3 extends over 16 amino acids. The clonotype was recovered from a human donor with Susac syndrome. Sequenced sample: CD4+ T cells from PBMCs. The chain carries TRBV5-4 and TRBJ1-3; TRBD1 matches at 8 bases. DNA of the CDR3: TGTGCCAGCAGGAGTGGACAGGGAGCTTCTGGAAACACCATATATTTT. It is translated as CASRSGQGASGNTIYF.